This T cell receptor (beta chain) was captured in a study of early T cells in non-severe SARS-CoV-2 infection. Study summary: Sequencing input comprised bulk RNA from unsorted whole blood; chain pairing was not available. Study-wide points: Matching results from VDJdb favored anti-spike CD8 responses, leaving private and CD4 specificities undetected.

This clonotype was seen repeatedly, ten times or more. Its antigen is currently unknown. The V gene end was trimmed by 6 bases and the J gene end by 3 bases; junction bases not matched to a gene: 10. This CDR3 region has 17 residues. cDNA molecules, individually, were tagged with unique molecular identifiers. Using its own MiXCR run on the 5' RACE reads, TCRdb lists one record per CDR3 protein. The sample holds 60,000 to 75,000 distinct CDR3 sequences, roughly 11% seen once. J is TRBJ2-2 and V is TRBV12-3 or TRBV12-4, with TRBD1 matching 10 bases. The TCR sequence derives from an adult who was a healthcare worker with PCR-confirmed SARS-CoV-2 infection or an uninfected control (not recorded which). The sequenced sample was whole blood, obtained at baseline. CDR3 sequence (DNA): TGTGCCAGCAGGCTTAAACCGGGACAGGGGTACACCGGGGAGCTGTTTTTT. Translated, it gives CASRLKPGQGYTGELFF.